Listed below are T cell receptor beta chains from one sample, sequenced in a study of blood T cell repertoires in COVID-19. TCRdb's table, derived via immunoSEQ multiplex PCR, lists solely in-frame clones and lacks some. Of around 240,000 clones in the sample, around 87% were seen once. Sequencing input: peripheral blood. The receptors stem from a woman aged 25 to 39 who had recovered from COVID-19. Each CDR3 is given with its conserved first and last residue. The D gene is left open where the match is weak. Size is stated for part of the rows, as once, few or many counts, or as a class when the clone is expanded.

size,V,J,D,CDR3,DNA
NA,TRBV7-9,TRBJ2-5,TRBD1,CASTGDSGETQYF,TGTGCCAGCACCGGGGACAGTGGCGAGACCCAGTACTTC
NA,TRBV6-5,TRBJ1-2,TRBD1,CASQGQGSEDYTF,TGTGCCAGCCAGGGACAGGGGAGTGAGGACTACACCTTC
NA,TRBV25-1,TRBJ2-1,TRBD2,CASRPSGGVSSEQFF,TGTGCCAGCAGGCCGAGCGGGGGGGTTTCATCTGAGCAGTTCTTC
NA,TRBV4-3,TRBJ2-7,TRBD2,CASFRWGGDYEQYF,TGCGCCAGTTTTAGATGGGGGGGAGACTACGAGCAGTACTTC
NA,TRBV29-1,TRBJ2-4,NA,CSVRIGTSIKNIQYF,TGCAGCGTTAGAATCGGGACATCGATTAAAAACATTCAGTACTTC
once,TRBV5-1,TRBJ2-3,NA,CASSPTGTTSTDTQYF,TGCGCCAGCAGCCCGACAGGAACTACTAGCACAGATACGCAGTATTTT
NA,TRBV10-3,TRBJ1-2,TRBD1,CAISGTGTVNYGYTF,TGTGCCATCAGTGGCACCGGGACAGTAAACTATGGCTACACCTTC
NA,TRBV5-6,TRBJ1-5,TRBD1,CASSSGQGGQPQHF,TGTGCCAGCAGCTCCGGACAGGGTGGGCAGCCCCAGCATTTT
NA,TRBV30,TRBJ1-2,TRBD1,CACKTGGEVGGYTF,TGTGCCTGTAAAACAGGGGGCGAGGTGGGAGGCTACACCTTC
NA,TRBV5-1,TRBJ2-7,NA,CASSYRERSYEQYF,TGCGCCAGCAGCTATCGGGAGCGCTCCTACGAGCAGTACTTC
NA,TRBV30,TRBJ2-7,NA,CAWSVRRYEQYF,TGTGCCTGGAGTGTACGTAGATACGAGCAGTACTTC
NA,TRBV7-3,TRBJ2-2,NA,CASSFSGTTKLGELFF,TGTGCCAGCAGCTTTTCGGGAACCACCAAACTCGGGGAGCTGTTTTTT
NA,TRBV4-1,TRBJ2-5,NA,CASSQDRTRSQETQYF,TGCGCCAGCAGCCAAGATCGGACAAGGAGCCAAGAGACCCAGTACTTC
NA,TRBV5-1,TRBJ2-1,NA,CASSSHWGGLDNEQFF,TGCGCCAGCAGCTCCCATTGGGGGGGGCTGGACAATGAGCAGTTCTTC
NA,TRBV3-1/TRBV3-2,TRBJ2-3,NA,CASEQGWGDTQYF,TGTGCCAGCGAACAGGGTTGGGGTGATACGCAGTATTTT
NA,TRBV20-1,TRBJ2-3,TRBD2,CSASPLAGGPSTDTQYF,TGCAGTGCTAGTCCCCTAGCGGGGGGGCCGAGCACAGATACGCAGTATTTT
NA,TRBV4-2,TRBJ2-5,NA,CASSQSSYQETQYF,TGTGCCAGCAGCCAAAGCTCCTACCAAGAGACCCAGTACTTC
NA,TRBV7-8,TRBJ1-2,TRBD1,CASSNLQGGYGYTF,TGTGCCAGCAGCAACCTTCAGGGGGGATATGGCTACACCTTC
NA,TRBV14,TRBJ1-6,NA,CASSQEARPLHF,TGTGCCAGCAGCCAGGAGGCGCGACCCCTCCACTTT
few,TRBV19,TRBJ1-2,NA,CASSKGRGYGYTF,TGTGCCAGTAGTAAGGGCAGGGGTTATGGCTACACCTTC
NA,TRBV6-5,TRBJ1-1,NA,CASSHQVNPNTEAFF,TGTGCCAGCAGCCACCAGGTAAACCCGAACACTGAAGCTTTCTTT
NA,TRBV18,TRBJ1-1,NA,CASSPNSEGGLPRF,TGTGCCAGCTCACCAAACTCAGAGGGAGGCTTACCCCGATTT
NA,TRBV15,TRBJ1-2,TRBD1,CATSRDDRVSSGYTF,TGTGCCACCAGCAGAGATGACAGGGTTTCGTCCGGCTACACCTTC
NA,TRBV5-4,TRBJ2-3,TRBD2,CASSLGSGGSRSTDTQYF,TGTGCCAGCAGCTTGGGGAGCGGGGGCTCTCGGAGCACAGATACGCAGTATTTT
NA,TRBV5-6,TRBJ2-7,NA,CASSRTRVYEQYF,TGTGCCAGCAGCCGGACACGGGTCTACGAGCAGTACTTC
NA,TRBV3-1/TRBV3-2,TRBJ2-1,NA,CASSQVYRDNEQFF,TGTGCCAGCAGCCAAGTCTACAGGGACAATGAGCAGTTCTTC
NA,TRBV7-8,TRBJ2-3,TRBD1,CASSTSDRVTDTQYF,TGTGCCAGCAGCACGTCGGACAGGGTAACAGATACGCAGTATTTT
NA,TRBV11-2,TRBJ1-1,NA,CASSQQGMWEGTEAFF,TGTGCCAGCAGCCAACAGGGAATGTGGGAGGGCACTGAAGCTTTCTTT
NA,TRBV7-2,TRBJ1-2,NA,CASTQANGGGYTF,TGTGCCAGCACCCAAGCTAACGGGGGAGGCTACACCTTC
once,TRBV19,TRBJ2-2,TRBD2,CASSALAGGRTGELFF,TGTGCCAGTAGTGCCCTAGCGGGGGGGCGAACCGGGGAGCTGTTTTTT
NA,TRBV5-1,TRBJ2-2,NA,CASSPDRLGTGELFF,TGCGCCAGCAGCCCTGACAGGTTGGGCACCGGGGAGCTGTTTTTT
NA,TRBV19,TRBJ2-2,TRBD1,CASSTPGTEGGELFF,TGTGCCAGTAGTACTCCCGGGACAGAAGGCGGGGAGCTGTTTTTT
few,TRBV14,TRBJ2-7,TRBD2,CASSQEGSSGRYF,TGTGCCAGCAGCCAAGAGGGATCTAGCGGTCGTTACTTC
NA,TRBV11-2,TRBJ2-1,TRBD2,CASSILPSPWTSGDTEQFF,TGTGCCAGCAGCATATTACCCAGCCCTTGGACTAGCGGGGACACTGAGCAGTTCTTC
NA,TRBV5-4,TRBJ2-3,TRBD2,CASSQAGLAGLGSTDTQYF,TGTGCCAGCAGCCAGGCGGGGCTAGCGGGGCTAGGTAGCACAGATACGCAGTATTTT
NA,TRBV10-3,TRBJ1-6,NA,CAIRSGSEPNSPLHF,TGTGCCATCAGATCAGGGTCGGAACCCAATTCACCCCTCCACTTT